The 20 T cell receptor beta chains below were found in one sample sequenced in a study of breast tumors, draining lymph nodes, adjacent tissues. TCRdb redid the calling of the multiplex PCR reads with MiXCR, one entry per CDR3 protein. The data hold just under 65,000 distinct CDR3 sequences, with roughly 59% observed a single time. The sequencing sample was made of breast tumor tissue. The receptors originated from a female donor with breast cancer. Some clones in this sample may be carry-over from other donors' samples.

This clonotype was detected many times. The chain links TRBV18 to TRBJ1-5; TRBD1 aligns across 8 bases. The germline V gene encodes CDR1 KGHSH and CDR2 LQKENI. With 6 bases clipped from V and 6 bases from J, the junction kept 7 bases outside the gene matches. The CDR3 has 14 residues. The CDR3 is CASSAGGESQPQHF. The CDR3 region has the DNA TGTGCCAGCTCTGCAGGGGGCGAGAGTCAGCCCCAGCATTTT.

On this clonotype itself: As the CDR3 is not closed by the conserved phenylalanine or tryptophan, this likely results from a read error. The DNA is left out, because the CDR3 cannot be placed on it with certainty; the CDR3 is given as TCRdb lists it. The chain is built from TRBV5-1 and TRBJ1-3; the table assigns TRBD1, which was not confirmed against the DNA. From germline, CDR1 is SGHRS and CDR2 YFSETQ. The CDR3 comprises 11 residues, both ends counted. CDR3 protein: CASSTQGTVRA.

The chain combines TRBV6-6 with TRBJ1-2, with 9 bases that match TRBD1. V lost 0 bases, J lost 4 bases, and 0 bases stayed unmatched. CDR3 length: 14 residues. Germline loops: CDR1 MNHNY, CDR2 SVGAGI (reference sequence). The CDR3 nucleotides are TGTGCCAGCAGTTACTCGACAGGGGGCTATGGCTACACCTTC. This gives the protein CASSYSTGGYGYTF.

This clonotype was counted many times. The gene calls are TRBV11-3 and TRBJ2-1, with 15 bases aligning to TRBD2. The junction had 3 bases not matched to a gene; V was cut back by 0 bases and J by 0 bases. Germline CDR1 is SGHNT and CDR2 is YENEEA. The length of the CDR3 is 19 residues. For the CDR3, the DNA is TGTGCCAGCAGCTTAGAAGGGACTAGCGGGGGGTCCTCCTACAATGAGCAGTTCTTC. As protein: CASSLEGTSGGSSYNEQFF.

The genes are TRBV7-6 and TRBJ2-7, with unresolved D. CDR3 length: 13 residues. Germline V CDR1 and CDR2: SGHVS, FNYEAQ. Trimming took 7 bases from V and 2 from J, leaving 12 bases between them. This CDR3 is CASNYGQTYEQYF. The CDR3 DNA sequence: TGTGCCAGCAACTACGGGCAAACCTACGAGCAGTACTTC.

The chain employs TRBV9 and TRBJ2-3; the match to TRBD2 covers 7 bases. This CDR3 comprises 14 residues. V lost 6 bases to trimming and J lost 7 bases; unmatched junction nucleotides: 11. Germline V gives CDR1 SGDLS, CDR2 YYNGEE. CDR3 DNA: TGTGCCAGCAATGGGGGGGGGTGGCAAAATACGCAGTATTTT. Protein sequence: CASNGGGWQNTQYF.

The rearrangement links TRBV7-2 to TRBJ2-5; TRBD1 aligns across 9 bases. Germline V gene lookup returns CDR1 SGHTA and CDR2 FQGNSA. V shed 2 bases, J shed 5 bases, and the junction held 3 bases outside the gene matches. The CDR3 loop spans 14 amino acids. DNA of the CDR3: TGTGCCAGCAGCTTATTCGGACAGGGGGAGACCCAGTACTTC. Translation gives CASSLFGQGETQYF. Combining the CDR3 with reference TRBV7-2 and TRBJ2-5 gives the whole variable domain GAGVSQSPSNKVTEKGKDVELRCDPISGHTALYWYRQSLGQGLEFLIYFQGNSAPDKSGLPSDRFSAERTGGSVSTLTIQRTQQEDSAVYLCASSLFGQGETQYFGPGTRLLVL.

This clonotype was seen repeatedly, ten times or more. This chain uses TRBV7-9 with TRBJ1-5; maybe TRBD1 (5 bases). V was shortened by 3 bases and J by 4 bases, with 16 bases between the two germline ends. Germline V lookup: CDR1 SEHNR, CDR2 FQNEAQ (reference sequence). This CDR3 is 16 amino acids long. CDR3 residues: CASSFRQGGQNQPQHF. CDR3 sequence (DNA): TGTGCCAGCAGCTTTCGGCAGGGAGGTCAGAATCAGCCCCAGCATTTT.

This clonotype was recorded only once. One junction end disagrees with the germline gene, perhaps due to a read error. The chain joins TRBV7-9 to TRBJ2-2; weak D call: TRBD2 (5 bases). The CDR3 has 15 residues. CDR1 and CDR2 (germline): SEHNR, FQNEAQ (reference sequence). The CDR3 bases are TGTGCCAGCAGCCCCCTCCGCTTTGACACCGGGGAGCTGCTTTTT. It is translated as CASSPLRFDTGELLF.

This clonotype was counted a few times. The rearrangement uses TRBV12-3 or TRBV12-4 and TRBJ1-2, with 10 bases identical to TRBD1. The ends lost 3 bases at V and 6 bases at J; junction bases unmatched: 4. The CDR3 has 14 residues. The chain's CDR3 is CASSLTGGSHGYTF. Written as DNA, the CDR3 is TGTGCCAGCAGTTTGACAGGGGGCAGTCATGGCTACACCTTC.

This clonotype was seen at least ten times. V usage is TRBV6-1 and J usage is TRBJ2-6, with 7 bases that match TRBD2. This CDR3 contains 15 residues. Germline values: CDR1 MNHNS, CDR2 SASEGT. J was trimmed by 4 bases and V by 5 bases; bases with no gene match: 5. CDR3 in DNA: TGTGCCAGCAGTCCGCGGGGGTCCGGGGCCAACGTCCTGACTTTC. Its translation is CASSPRGSGANVLTF.

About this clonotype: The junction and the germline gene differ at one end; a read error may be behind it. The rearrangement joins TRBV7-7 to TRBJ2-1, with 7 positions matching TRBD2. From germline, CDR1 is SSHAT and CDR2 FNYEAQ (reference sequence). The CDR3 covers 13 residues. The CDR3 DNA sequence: TGTGCTAGCAGCTTAGCTTGGGGGGGTGAGCAGTTCTTC. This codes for CASSLAWGGEQFF. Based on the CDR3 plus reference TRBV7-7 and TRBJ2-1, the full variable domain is GAGVSQSPRYKVTKRGQDVTLRCDPISSHATLYWYQQALGQGPEFLTYFNYEAQPDKSGLPSDRFSAERPEGSISTLTIQRTEQRDSAMYRCASSLAWGGEQFFGPGTRLTVL.

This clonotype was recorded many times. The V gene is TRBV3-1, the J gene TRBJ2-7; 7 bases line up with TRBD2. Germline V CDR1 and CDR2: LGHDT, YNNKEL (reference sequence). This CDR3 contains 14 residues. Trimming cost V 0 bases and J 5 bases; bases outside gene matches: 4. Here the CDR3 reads CASSQDVREDEQYF. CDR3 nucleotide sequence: TGTGCCAGCAGCCAAGATGTCCGGGAGGACGAGCAGTACTTC.

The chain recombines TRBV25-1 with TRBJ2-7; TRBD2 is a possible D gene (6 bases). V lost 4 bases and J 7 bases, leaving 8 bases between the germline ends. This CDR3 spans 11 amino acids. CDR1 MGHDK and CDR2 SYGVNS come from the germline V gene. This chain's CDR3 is CASSAGREQYF. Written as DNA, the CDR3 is TGTGCCAGCAGTGCTGGGAGGGAGCAGTACTTC.

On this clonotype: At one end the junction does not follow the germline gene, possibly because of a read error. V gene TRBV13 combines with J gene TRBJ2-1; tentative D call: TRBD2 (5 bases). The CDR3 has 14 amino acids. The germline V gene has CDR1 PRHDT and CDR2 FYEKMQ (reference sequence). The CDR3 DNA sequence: TGTGCCAGCAGCACCCCGCGAGACTACAATGAGCAGTCCTTC. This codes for CASSTPRDYNEQSF.

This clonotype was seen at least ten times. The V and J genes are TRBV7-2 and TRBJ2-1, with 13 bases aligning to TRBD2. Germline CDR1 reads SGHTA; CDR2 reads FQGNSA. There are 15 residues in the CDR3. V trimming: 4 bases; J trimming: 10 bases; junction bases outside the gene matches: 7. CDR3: CASSWTSGGPGEQFF. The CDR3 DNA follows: TGTGCCAGCAGCTGGACTAGCGGGGGCCCCGGGGAGCAGTTCTTC.

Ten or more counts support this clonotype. CDR3 sequence reads: CASNAGESDTQYF. In nucleotides, the CDR3 is TGCGCCAGCAACGCCGGGGAATCGGATACGCAGTATTTT. This chain links TRBV5-1 with TRBJ2-3; D might be TRBD2 (5 bases). This CDR3 comprises 13 residues. Germline V gene sequence: CDR1 SGHRS, CDR2 YFSETQ. V lost 6 bases, J lost 6 bases, and 14 bases lay in between.

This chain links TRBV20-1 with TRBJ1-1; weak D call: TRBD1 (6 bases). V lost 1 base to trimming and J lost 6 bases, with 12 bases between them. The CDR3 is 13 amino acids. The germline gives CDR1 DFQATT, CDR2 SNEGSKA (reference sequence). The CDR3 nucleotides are TGCAGTGCTAGAGGGGGGGGGGCCTCTGAAGCTTTCTTT. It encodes CSARGGGASEAFF.

DNA for the CDR3: TGTGCCAGCAGTTACTCGACGGGTTATGGCTACACCTTC. Protein: CASSYSTGYGYTF. The rearrangement links TRBV6-5 to TRBJ1-2, with no clear D. V was pared by 0 bases and J by 5 bases, with 7 bases between. The CDR3 runs 13 residues. In germline, CDR1 is MNHEY, CDR2 SVGAGI.

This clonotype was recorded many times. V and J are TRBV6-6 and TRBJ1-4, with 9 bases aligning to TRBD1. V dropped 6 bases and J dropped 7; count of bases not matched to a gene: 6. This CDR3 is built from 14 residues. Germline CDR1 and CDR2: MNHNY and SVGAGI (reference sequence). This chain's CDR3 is CASSRSDRGEKLFF. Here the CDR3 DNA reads TGTGCCAGCAGCCGATCGGACAGGGGTGAAAAACTGTTTTTT.